This is a list of T cell receptor beta chains from one sample in a study of cytomegalovirus exposure and HLA in healthy donors. Some clones are missing from TCRdb's copy, which holds only in-frame ones; the method was immunoSEQ multiplex PCR. The sample consists of 160,000 or so clones, over 80% of them appearing once. The specimen sequenced was PBMCs. All receptors derive from a male donor in good health and CMV-seropositive. Both conserved end residues are part of each CDR3. A D gene is named only where the DNA matches it firmly. Not all rows give a size; the values are once, few, many and, for expanded clones, a class.

TRBV5-1	NA	NA	TRBJ1-4	15	TGCGCCAGCAGCTCCAGCGAAGGGGGACGGGAAAAACTGTTTTTT	CASSSSEGGREKLFF
TRBV7-6	NA	NA	TRBJ2-1	16	TGTGCCAGCAGCTCTTACAAGATGAAAGCGGTCAATGAGCAGTTCTTC	CASSSYKMKAVNEQFF
TRBV7-9	TRBD1	NA	TRBJ2-7	15	TGTGCCAGCAGCTTGGGCAGGGGGTACCCCTACGAGCAGTACTTC	CASSLGRGYPYEQYF
TRBV4-2	TRBD2	NA	TRBJ2-1	17	TGTGCCAGCAGCCAAGCACCTCTAGCGGGAGAGGGAAATGAGCAGTTCTTC	CASSQAPLAGEGNEQFF
TRBV27	TRBD1	NA	TRBJ1-2	16	TGTGCCAGCAGTTCCGCGTTAGGACAGGGAGGGTATGGCTACACCTTC	CASSSALGQGGYGYTF
TRBV18	TRBD2	NA	TRBJ2-7	16	TGTGCCAGCTCACCTCCGGGACTAGCGGCTTCCTACGAGCAGTACTTC	CASSPPGLAASYEQYF
TRBV11-2	TRBD2	NA	TRBJ2-7	18	TGTGCCAGCAGCTTAGGGATTAGCGGGAGCTCATGGGTAGGGGAGCAGTACTTC	CASSLGISGSSWVGEQYF
TRBV19	NA	NA	TRBJ1-4	14	TGTGCCAGCAGGGCCAGGACAGCTAATGAAAAACTGTTTTTT	CASRARTANEKLFF
TRBV25-1	TRBD2	NA	TRBJ2-5	16	TGTGCCAGCAGTGTTGGACTAGCGGGTAGAGTAGAGACCCAGTACTTC	CASSVGLAGRVETQYF
TRBV7-9	TRBD2	few	TRBJ2-1	15	TGTGCCAGCACCTTGGGTAGCGGGACCTACAATGAGCAGTTCTTC	CASTLGSGTYNEQFF
TRBV6-5	TRBD1	NA	TRBJ1-2	14	TGTGCCAGCAGTTACGGCAGGGGGAGCGGTGGCTACACCTTC	CASSYGRGSGGYTF
TRBV9	TRBD1	NA	TRBJ1-2	16	TGTGCCAGCAGCGTCCACGGGGGGACAGGGGGCTTTGGCTACACCTTC	CASSVHGGTGGFGYTF
TRBV5-4	NA	NA	TRBJ1-6	14	TGTGCCAGCAGCTTTTCCGGGGTGGGATCACCCCTCCACTTT	CASSFSGVGSPLHF
TRBV19	NA	few	TRBJ2-3	11	TGTGCCAGTAGGGCTAGTGGTACGCAGTATTTT	CASRASGTQYF
TRBV7-7	TRBD2	once	TRBJ2-1	15	TGTGCTAGCAGCTTAACCGAGCGGGAGTACAATGAGCAGTTCTTC	CASSLTEREYNEQFF
TRBV2	NA	NA	TRBJ1-1	14	TGTGCCAGCAGTGGACAACCAGGGGACACTGAAGCTTTCTTT	CASSGQPGDTEAFF
TRBV19	NA	NA	TRBJ2-6	16	TGTGCCAGTAGTATTGGAACGGGTGGTGGGGCCAACGTCCTGACTTTC	CASSIGTGGGANVLTF
TRBV10-1	NA	once	TRBJ1-2	11	TGCGCCACTCCCCCCCCCTATGGCTACACCTTC	CATPPPYGYTF
TRBV15	NA	once	TRBJ2-7	16	TGTGCCACCAGCAGAGTTAACAGGGACGTGGTAAACGAGCAGTACTTC	CATSRVNRDVVNEQYF
TRBV6-5	NA	once	TRBJ1-5	15	TGTGCCAGCAGTCTCACAGGGTTAAGCAATCAGCCCCAGCATTTT	CASSLTGLSNQPQHF
TRBV19	NA	NA	TRBJ2-1	14	TGTGCCAGTACCGGACAGAGCATTCACAATGAGCAGTTCTTC	CASTGQSIHNEQFF
TRBV7-8	NA	NA	TRBJ2-4	20	TGTGCCAGCAGCCCTTACGTAGGGACAACCACTCCTTATACCAAAAACATTCAGTACTTC	CASSPYVGTTTPYTKNIQYF
TRBV29-1	TRBD1	NA	TRBJ1-1	12	TGCAGCGCCCAGCAGGGGGCGACTGAAGCTTTCTTT	CSAQQGATEAFF
TRBV6-5	TRBD2	NA	TRBJ2-3	15	TGTGCCAGCAGTTACGGCGGGAGGGCCGCGGATACGCAGTATTTT	CASSYGGRAADTQYF
TRBV5-4	TRBD2	NA	TRBJ2-7	19	TGTGCCAGCAGCTTGGGTGCTAGCGGGAGGGCCGGAGTCTCCTACGAGCAGTACTTC	CASSLGASGRAGVSYEQYF
TRBV4-1	NA	NA	TRBJ2-1	14	TGCGCCAGCAGCCAAGGGGAGCTCTACAATGAGCAGTTCTTC	CASSQGELYNEQFF
TRBV27	NA	few	TRBJ2-7	14	TGTGCCAGCAGTTCCATCAGACTCTCCTACGAGCAGTACTTC	CASSSIRLSYEQYF
TRBV6-6	TRBD1	NA	TRBJ1-1	10	TGTGCCAGCGGGGACAGGGCTTCTTTCTTT	CASGDRASFF
TRBV7-9	NA	NA	TRBJ1-4	13	TGTGCCAGCAGCTTAGATCGGGGGGAAAAACTGTTTTTT	CASSLDRGEKLFF
TRBV5-6	NA	NA	TRBJ2-5	15	TGTGCCAGCAGCTTTGGAGCCGGGAGTGGAGAGACCCAGTACTTC	CASSFGAGSGETQYF
TRBV29-1	TRBD2	NA	TRBJ2-1	14	TGCAGCGTTGTGTCCAGCGGGAGGGCCCGGGAGCAGTTCTTC	CSVVSSGRAREQFF
TRBV11-1	TRBD1	NA	TRBJ1-2	14	TGTGCCAGCAGCATGACAGGGGGCGCTGATGGCTACACCTTC	CASSMTGGADGYTF
TRBV18	TRBD2	NA	TRBJ2-5	16	TGTGCCAGCTCACCAGATTCGGGACTAGCGGGAGTAGGAGAGTACTTC	CASSPDSGLAGVGEYF
TRBV6-5	TRBD1	once	TRBJ1-5	14	TGTGCCAGCCGGCAGGGGGGCGAGAATCAGCCCCAGCATTTT	CASRQGGENQPQHF
TRBV6-4	TRBD2	NA	TRBJ2-1	16	TGTGCCAGCAGTGGAGCCCGGAGCGGGAGATACAATGAGCAGTTCTTC	CASSGARSGRYNEQFF
TRBV15	TRBD2	once	TRBJ2-4	17	TGTGCCACCAGCAGCCTCCTAGCGGGACTAGCCAAAAACATTCAGTACTTC	CATSSLLAGLAKNIQYF
TRBV11-3	TRBD2	NA	TRBJ2-1	16	TGTGCCAGCAGCTTAGTTAGACTAGCGGGCAACAATGAGCAGTTCTTC	CASSLVRLAGNNEQFF
TRBV27	NA	NA	TRBJ1-5	13	TGTGCCAGCAGTTCTACAGGGAATCAGCCCCAGCATTTT	CASSSTGNQPQHF
TRBV4-1	TRBD2	NA	TRBJ2-4	17	TGCGCCAGCAGCCAAGAGACCCTAGCGGGAGCCAAAAACATTCAGTACTTC	CASSQETLAGAKNIQYF
TRBV4-1	TRBD2	NA	TRBJ2-2	16	TGCGCCAGCAGCCCTCCGGGACTAGCGGGAGGCGGGGAGCTGTTTTTT	CASSPPGLAGGGELFF
TRBV5-5	NA	NA	TRBJ2-3	14	TGTGCCAGCAGCCGCGGGGCCCTCACAGATACGCAGTATTTT	CASSRGALTDTQYF
TRBV7-3	NA	NA	TRBJ1-6	13	TGTGCCAGCAGCTTGAGGCAAAACTCACCCCTCCACTTT	CASSLRQNSPLHF
TRBV6-5	TRBD1	NA	TRBJ1-1	15	TGTGCCAGCAGGGCAACAGGGGGCGCGATATTAGGAGCTTTCTTT	CASRATGGAILGAFF
TRBV19	NA	NA	TRBJ2-1	11	TGTGCCAGTAGTATCGGGAATCGGCAGTTCTTC	CASSIGNRQFF
TRBV7-6	NA	NA	TRBJ2-5	16	TGTGCCAGCAGCTTAGCCCGGTACAGGGACCAAGAGACCCAGTACTTC	CASSLARYRDQETQYF
TRBV19	TRBD2	NA	TRBJ2-4	17	TGTGCCAGTCGTTACACCGGGGGGGCTAAGGGCAAAAACATTCAGTACTTC	CASRYTGGAKGKNIQYF
TRBV9	NA	NA	TRBJ1-1	15	TGTGCCAGCAGCGTAGTGGGGCACGCGAACACTGAAGCTTTCTTT	CASSVVGHANTEAFF
TRBV5-1	TRBD1	NA	TRBJ1-2	12	TGCGCCAGCAGCGTTGGGACAGATGGCTACACCTTC	CASSVGTDGYTF
TRBV30	TRBD1	NA	TRBJ2-1	14	TGTGCCTGGAGAGTTGGGACAGGACTGAATGAGCAGTTCTTC	CAWRVGTGLNEQFF
TRBV11-3	NA	NA	TRBJ1-2	13	TGTGCCAGCAGCTCCTTACTACTAGGCGGCTACACCTTC	CASSSLLLGGYTF
TRBV6-1	NA	NA	TRBJ1-5	11	TGTGCCAGCAGCCTAAATCAGCCCCAGCATTTT	CASSLNQPQHF